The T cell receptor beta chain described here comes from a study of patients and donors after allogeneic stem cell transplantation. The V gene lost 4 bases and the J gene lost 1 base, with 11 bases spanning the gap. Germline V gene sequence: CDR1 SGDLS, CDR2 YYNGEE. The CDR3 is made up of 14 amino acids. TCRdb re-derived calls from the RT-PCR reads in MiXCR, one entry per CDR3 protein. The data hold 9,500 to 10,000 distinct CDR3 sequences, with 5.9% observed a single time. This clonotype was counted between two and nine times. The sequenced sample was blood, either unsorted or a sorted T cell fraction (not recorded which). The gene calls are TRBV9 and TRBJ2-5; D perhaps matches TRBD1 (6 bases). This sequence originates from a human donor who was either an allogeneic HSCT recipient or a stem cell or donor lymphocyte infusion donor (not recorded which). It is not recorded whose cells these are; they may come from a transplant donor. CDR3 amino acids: CASSNTGSQETQYF. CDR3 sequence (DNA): TGTGCCAGCAGCAACACAGGGAGCCAAGAGACCCAGTACTTC.